This T cell receptor (beta chain) was profiled in a study of T cells in Graves' hyperthyroidism and ophthalmopathy. Study-wide results and limits: The model made its ophthalmopathy prediction, and onset followed a median approximately 7 months later. Most thyroid-expanded clonotypes above 0.001 were also found in blood.

TCR beta CDR3 regions were amplified from RNA transcripts. Primed by the HTBI set, a first-round RT-PCR was run on the TCR CDR3. TCRdb called the multiplex PCR reads again in MiXCR, with one record for every CDR3 protein. The data show around 660,000 distinct CDR3 sequences, just under 45% seen once. Notes on this clonotype: Its cognate antigen is unknown.

Exclusion followed for patients with uncontrolled infection, other autoimmune disease, pregnancy or lactation. CDR3 length: 15 amino acids. The V and J ends lost 7 bases and 0 bases respectively, with 13 bases between them. Germline V gene lookup returns CDR1 SNHLY and CDR2 FYNNEI. Sample: peripheral blood or thyroid tissue (not recorded which). V is TRBV2 and J is TRBJ1-3; tentatively, D is TRBD1 (5 bases). The TCR comes from an adult man with Graves' disease, either hyperthyroidism or ophthalmopathy (not recorded which). CDR3 residues: CASNADMSSGNTIYF. CDR3 in DNA: TGTGCCAGCAACGCGGACATGAGCTCTGGAAACACCATATATTTT.